A single sample gave rise to the 21 T cell receptor beta chains below, sequenced in a study of OX40 agonist ivuxolimab in advanced cancers. Only in-frame clones appear in the TCRdb table, and some are missing; sequencing was by immunoSEQ multiplex PCR. Here the sample spans some 100,000 clones, 80% to 90% being singletons. Sequenced here: CD4+ or CD8+ T cells sorted from blood, sampled in a trial of the OX40 agonist ivuxolimab. Source of these receptors: an adult with an advanced solid tumor such as melanoma, head and neck, liver or kidney cancer.

The rearrangement uses TRBV6-6 and TRBJ2-1; TRBD1 might be the D (5 bases). The CDR3 length is 13 residues. V shed 6 bases and J shed 9 bases, with 15 bases lying between them. Per the germline V gene, CDR1 is MNHNY and CDR2 is SVGAGI (reference sequence). Here the CDR3 reads CASRRSTQGEQFF. The CDR3 DNA follows: TGTGCCAGCAGGAGGTCCACCCAGGGTGAGCAGTTCTTC.

The gene calls are TRBV11-2 and TRBJ2-1, with 8 nucleotides matching TRBD2. There are 17 residues in the CDR3. V trimming: 4 bases; J trimming: 2 bases; junction bases outside the gene matches: 10. Germline lookup yields CDR1 SGHAT and CDR2 FQNNGV. CDR3 DNA: TGTGCCAGCAGCTCCGGGGGGGCTAGCGGGCCCTACAATGAGCAGTTCTTC. This codes for CASSSGGASGPYNEQFF.

The chain carries TRBV2 and TRBJ2-1; 7 bases line up with TRBD2. The V segment lost 4 bases and the J segment 3 bases; nucleotides outside the gene matches: 6. This CDR3 region has 15 residues. Germline V CDR1 and CDR2: SNHLY, FYNNEI. The chain's CDR3 is CASSGIAGDYNEQFF. DNA for the CDR3: TGTGCCAGCAGTGGTATAGCGGGCGACTACAATGAGCAGTTCTTC.

The chain uses TRBV11-2 and TRBJ2-6; TRBD1 matches 9 bases. The junction had 4 bases not matched to a gene; V was cut back by 5 bases and J by 2 bases. CDR1 and CDR2 from the germline V gene are SGHAT and FQNNGV. CDR3 length: 16 amino acids. As DNA, the CDR3 is TGTGCCAGCAGCAAGGGACAGGGACCTGGGGCCAACGTCCTGACTTTC. It yields the protein CASSKGQGPGANVLTF.

This chain connects TRBV7-2 to TRBJ2-1, with TRBD2 identical over 12 bases. With V trimmed by 1 base and J by 4 bases, 8 bases remained unmatched. Germline lookup yields CDR1 SGHTA and CDR2 FQGNSA. The CDR3 has 18 residues. CDR3 bases: TGTGCCAGCAGCTTAGTCCAGGGAGGACTAGCGGGATACAATGAGCAGTTCTTC. Its protein is CASSLVQGGLAGYNEQFF.

The V gene is TRBV11-3, the J gene TRBJ2-3; D gene ambiguous. Trimming pared 0 bases from V and 0 bases from J, leaving 13 bases between. The CDR3 runs to 17 residues. CDR1 and CDR2 from the germline V gene are SGHNT and YENEEA. The CDR3 spells CASSLEGGHTSTDTQYF. The CDR3, as DNA: TGTGCCAGCAGCTTAGAAGGCGGCCACACTAGCACAGATACGCAGTATTTT.

The V call is TRBV30, the J call TRBJ1-5; unclear D gene. CDR1 and CDR2 (germline): GTSNPN, SVGIG (reference sequence). The CDR3 extends over 13 amino acids. V was cut by 0 bases and J by 5 bases, with 8 bases left in between. The CDR3: CAWSVSRDQPQHF. In DNA, the CDR3 is TGTGCCTGGAGTGTATCCCGGGATCAGCCCCAGCATTTT. Full variable domain (outside the CDR3, taken from reference TRBV30 and TRBJ1-5): SQTIHQWPATLVQPVGSPLSLECTVEGTSNPNLYWYRQAAGRGLQLLFYSVGIGQISSEVPQNLSASRPQDRQFILSSKKLLLSDSGFYLCAWSVSRDQPQHFGDGTRLSIL.

This clone came up once. As DNA, the CDR3 is TGTGCCAGCAACCTCTACGAGCAGTACTTC. This encodes CASNLYEQYF. The chain has TRBV6-1 and TRBJ2-7; D is undetermined. The CDR3 spans 10 residues. The germline V gene encodes CDR1 MNHNS and CDR2 SASEGT. V was clipped by 7 bases and J by 3 bases, with 4 bases between them.

Note on this clone: Other DNA sequences in this sample translate to the same CDR3. The V and J genes are TRBV5-1 and TRBJ1-1; D ambiguous. Germline V gene data show CDR1 as SGHRS and CDR2 as YFSETQ. V was pared by 2 bases and J by 2 bases, with 7 bases between. The CDR3 consists of 13 residues. CDR3 sequence reads: CASSLTDNTEAFF. CDR3 coding DNA: TGCGCCAGCAGCTTAACGGATAACACTGAAGCTTTCTTT.

V and J are TRBV5-1 and TRBJ2-1; D possibly corresponds to TRBD2 (5 bases). Trimming took 0 bases from V and 2 from J, leaving 9 bases between them. Germline CDR1 SGHRS, CDR2 YFSETQ. CDR3 length: 15 residues. CDR3 sequence: CASSLDPGTYNEQFF. CDR3 nucleotide sequence: TGCGCCAGCAGCTTGGATCCGGGAACCTACAATGAGCAGTTCTTC. Variable domain in full (rest from reference TRBV5-1 and TRBJ2-1): KAGVTQTPRYLIKTRGQQVTLSCSPISGHRSVSWYQQTPGQGLQFLFEYFSETQRNKGNFPGRFSGRQFSNSRSEMNVSTLELGDSALYLCASSLDPGTYNEQFFGPGTRLTVL.

This clone was observed a single time. The V call is TRBV5-1, the J call TRBJ2-3; no reliable D call. Germline CDR1 SGHRS, CDR2 YFSETQ. Trimming removed 4 bases from V and 0 bases from J, with 15 bases in between. The CDR3 is 16 residues long. CDR3 coding DNA: TGCGCCAGCAGCCCCAGGACCCGACCAAGCACAGATACGCAGTATTTT. Its translation is CASSPRTRPSTDTQYF.

The V gene is TRBV11-3, the J gene TRBJ2-7; the D is unclear. This CDR3 comprises 12 residues. The ends were cut back, 1 base at V and 3 bases at J, with 4 bases in the middle. Germline V lookup: CDR1 SGHNT, CDR2 YENEEA. The CDR3, as DNA: TGTGCCAGCAGCTTAGGGGACTACGAGCAGTACTTC. It specifies CASSLGDYEQYF.

This sequence joins TRBV9 and TRBJ2-5; TRBD2 matches at 7 bases. From germline, CDR1 is SGDLS and CDR2 YYNGEE. The CDR3 runs 15 residues. V lost 0 bases and J lost 9; bases outside the gene matches: 11. The CDR3 spells CASSVGAGDASSQYF. The DNA for the CDR3 is TGTGCCAGCAGCGTAGGGGCGGGGGATGCTTCGTCCCAGTACTTC.

This chain connects TRBV7-9 to TRBJ1-1; TRBD1 might be the D (5 bases). The germline gives CDR1 SEHNR, CDR2 FQNEAQ (reference sequence). Between the trimmed V and J ends, which lost 5 bases and 5 bases, there was a span of 12 bases. The CDR3 is 13 residues long. This CDR3 is CASSPTGETEAFF. For the CDR3, the DNA is TGTGCCAGCAGCCCGACGGGGGAAACTGAAGCTTTCTTT. The full variable domain, completed using reference TRBV7-9 and TRBJ1-1, is DTGVSQNPRHKITKRGQNVTFRCDPISEHNRLYWYRQTLGQGPEFLTYFQNEAQLEKSRLLSDRFSAERPKGSFSTLEIQRTEQGDSAMYLCASSPTGETEAFFGQGTRLTVV.

The rearrangement uses TRBV2 and TRBJ2-3; D perhaps matches TRBD2 (5 bases). Germline CDR1 SNHLY, CDR2 FYNNEI. Trimming took off 4 bases at V and 1 base at J, with 12 bases between the two ends. The length of the CDR3 is 15 residues. This chain's CDR3 is CASSGSGLRTDTQYF. In DNA form, the CDR3 reads TGTGCCAGCAGTGGGTCAGGACTTCGCACAGATACGCAGTATTTT.

The genes are TRBV9 and TRBJ1-1; possibly TRBD1 for D (5 bases). Trimming cost V 3 bases and J 4 bases, with 10 bases left between them. The CDR3 is 13 amino acids. Per germline, CDR1 SGDLS and CDR2 YYNGEE. CDR3 protein: CASSGGDVTEAFF. Written as DNA, the CDR3 is TGTGCCAGCAGCGGAGGGGACGTCACTGAAGCTTTCTTT.

The rearrangement uses TRBV28 and TRBJ1-2, with TRBD1 matching 7 bases. This CDR3 has 13 amino acids. CDR1 is MDHEN and CDR2 is SYDVKM in the germline V gene. With V trimmed by 6 bases and J by 5 bases, 6 bases remained unmatched. The CDR3 region is CASRPGQAYGYTF. As DNA, the CDR3 is TGTGCCAGCAGGCCTGGACAGGCATATGGCTACACCTTC.

In this sample, this clone turned up a few times. The chain is built from TRBV5-1 and TRBJ1-1; the D is unclear. The CDR3 is 14 amino acids. Looked up from germline, CDR1 is SGHRS and CDR2 is YFSETQ. Trimming cost V 4 bases and J 7 bases, with 17 bases left between them. This chain's CDR3 is CASSPRGGVHEAFF. The CDR3, as DNA: TGCGCCAGCAGCCCTCGGGGAGGAGTCCATGAAGCTTTCTTT.

The V call is TRBV19, the J call TRBJ1-5; maybe TRBD1 (6 bases). Deletions cut 3 bases from V and 2 bases from J, with 17 bases between. Germline-derived CDR1 and CDR2 are LNHDA and SQIVND (reference sequence). The length of the CDR3 is 17 residues. The chain's CDR3 is CASSIRYGGAGNQPQHF. The CDR3 DNA reads TGTGCCAGTAGTATTAGGTACGGGGGCGCCGGCAATCAGCCCCAGCATTTT.

The CDR3 sequence: CASSTSGSETQYF. CDR3 nucleotide sequence: TGTGCCAGCAGCACTAGCGGGAGTGAGACCCAGTACTTC. This sequence joins TRBV7-9 and TRBJ2-5, with 11 bases lining up with TRBD2. The length of the CDR3 is 13 residues. Trimming took 5 bases from V and 5 from J; bases not matched to a gene: 1. CDR1 is SEHNR and CDR2 is FQNEAQ in the germline V gene (reference sequence).

The V and J genes are TRBV19 and TRBJ2-7; D gene uncertain. The CDR3 length is 14 residues. Per the germline V gene, CDR1 is LNHDA and CDR2 is SQIVND (reference sequence). V lost 4 bases and J lost 1, with 11 bases in between. The CDR3 region is CASSTSYWSYEQYF. For the CDR3, the DNA is TGTGCCAGTAGTACTAGTTATTGGTCCTACGAGCAGTACTTC.